The 30 T cell receptor beta chains in this list originate from one sample, sequenced in a study of blood T cells in healthy people across ages. A sample-barcoded 5' primer and a J-beta primer mix were used in a second PCR of roughly 6 to 11 cycles. TCRdb re-analysed the 5' RACE reads in MiXCR, keeping a single row per CDR3 protein. Among over 700,000 distinct CDR3 sequences listed, roughly 50% were seen once. The sequencing input was blood. These receptors originate from an elderly man in good health.

The chain recombines TRBV4-1 with TRBJ2-4; D gene unclear. This CDR3 comprises 14 residues. From germline, CDR1 is MGHRA and CDR2 YSYEKL. The V and J ends lost 0 bases and 13 bases respectively, with 16 bases between them. The CDR3 nucleotides read TGCGCCAGCAGCCAAGAGGTTCCGCGCTACGGGCAGTACTTC. Translating it yields CASSQEVPRYGQYF.

The chain employs TRBV7-8 and TRBJ1-2; TRBD1 matches at 9 bases. Germline-derived CDR1 and CDR2 are SGHVS and FQNEAQ. This CDR3 has 15 residues. Losses at the gene ends were 5 bases for V and 5 bases for J; bases not matched to a gene: 9. CDR3 DNA sequence: TGTGCCAGCAGCCCAGGGGACAGGGTGGGGTATGGCTACACCTTC. It translates to CASSPGDRVGYGYTF.

The chain carries TRBV5-1 and TRBJ1-6; possible D gene TRBD1, 5 bases. Looked up from germline, CDR1 is SGHRS and CDR2 is YFSETQ. The CDR3 covers 15 residues. V shed 0 bases and J shed 5 bases, with 9 bases lying between them. The CDR3 protein is CASSLAGGDNSPLHF. In nucleotides, the CDR3 is TGCGCCAGCAGCTTGGCCGGAGGGGATAATTCACCCCTCCACTTT.

The rearrangement joins TRBV11-2 to TRBJ2-4, with 7 bases fitting TRBD2. The germline CDR1 and CDR2 sequences are SGHAT and FQNNGV. The junction had 10 bases not matched to a gene; V was cut back by 1 base and J by 13 bases. The CDR3 runs 14 residues. The CDR3 here is CASSLGGPAGEQYF. The CDR3 DNA sequence: TGTGCCAGCAGCTTAGGAGGGCCGGCGGGGGAGCAGTACTTC. Complete variable domain (other parts from reference TRBV11-2 and TRBJ2-4): EAGVAQSPRYKIIEKRQSVAFWCNPISGHATLYWYQQILGQGPKLLIQFQNNGVVDDSQLPKDRFSAERLKGVDSTLKIQPAKLEDSAVYLCASSLGGPAGEQYFGAGTRLSVL.

This clonotype has only one observation. This chain joins TRBV6-1 and TRBJ2-3, with 9 bases matching TRBD2. Trimming removed 5 bases from V and 14 bases from J; junction bases left unmatched: 23. CDR1 and CDR2 from the germline V gene are MNHNS and SASEGT. The CDR3 totals 17 residues. CDR3 bases: TGTGCCAGCAGTAAGGCTAGCGGGGCCGTGGGGCACAGATACGCGTATTTT. Translated, it gives CASSKASGAVGHRYAYF.

Of note for this clonotype: The junction and the germline gene differ at one end; a read error may be behind it. The genes are TRBV29-1 and TRBJ1-2; no firm D call. Germline CDR1 is SQVTM and CDR2 is ANQGSEA. The CDR3 consists of 11 residues. The CDR3 sequence is CSALGPYGNTF. CDR3 sequence (DNA): TGCAGCGCCTTGGGCCCATATGGCAACACCTTC.

In nucleotides, the CDR3 is TGTGCCAGCAGCGAGGGACTAGCGGGGATCAATGAGCAGTTCTTC. Its translation is CASSEGLAGINEQFF. The chain has TRBV9 and TRBJ2-1; TRBD2 matches at 13 bases. The CDR3 is 15 amino acids. The V gene's germline CDR1 is SGDLS and CDR2 YYNGEE. V dropped 3 bases and J dropped 6; count of bases not matched to a gene: 3.

The chain joins TRBV6-5 to TRBJ2-4; 11 nucleotides align to TRBD2. V trimming: 8 bases; J trimming: 5 bases; junction bases outside the gene matches: 11. The V gene's germline CDR1 is MNHEY and CDR2 SVGAGI. The CDR3 runs to 16 residues. CDR3 protein: CASSLWSGLAENIQYF. CDR3 nucleotide sequence: TGTGCCAGCTCCCTTTGGTCGGGACTAGCGGAAAACATTCAGTACTTC.

The rearrangement joins TRBV6-1 to TRBJ2-1; TRBD2 aligns across 7 bases. Germline values: CDR1 MNHNS, CDR2 SASEGT. Trimming removed 5 bases from V and 8 bases from J; junction bases left unmatched: 9. The CDR3 consists of 14 residues. For the CDR3, the DNA is TGTGCCAGCAGTTTCGGGGGGAACCTCGATGAGCAGTTCTTC. This gives the protein CASSFGGNLDEQFF.

The rearrangement joins TRBV18 to TRBJ1-5, with D perhaps matching TRBD1 (5 bases). The ends were cut back, 2 bases at V and 5 bases at J, with 10 bases in the middle. CDR3 size: 14 residues. Germline CDR1 reads KGHSH; CDR2 reads LQKENI. Here the CDR3 DNA reads TGTGCCAGCTCACCATCCGGGGGTCATCAGCCCCAGCATTTT. Amino acids: CASSPSGGHQPQHF.

J is TRBJ1-5 and V is TRBV29-1; TRBD1 matches 7 bases. Looked up from germline, CDR1 is SQVTM and CDR2 is ANQGSEA. This CDR3 comprises 12 residues. The V segment lost 6 bases and the J segment 13 bases; nucleotides outside the gene matches: 12. In DNA, the CDR3 is TGCAGCGTGGGCCCCTCAGGGGGTCGTCAGCATTTT. Translated, it gives CSVGPSGGRQHF.

V and J are TRBV18 and TRBJ1-5; 8 positions agree with TRBD1. Per the germline V gene, CDR1 is KGHSH and CDR2 is LQKENI. V lost 6 bases to trimming and J lost 2 bases; unmatched junction nucleotides: 9. This CDR3 spans 16 amino acids. CDR3 amino acids: CASSPDLGQGNQPQHF. DNA for the CDR3: TGTGCCAGCTCGCCTGATTTGGGACAGGGCAATCAGCCCCAGCATTTT.

The chain joins TRBV5-1 to TRBJ2-5, with D possibly being TRBD1 (6 bases). Judging by the DNA end, TRBJ2-7 fits better; the J call may be wrong. The CDR3 contains 14 residues. Germline V lookup: CDR1 SGHRS, CDR2 YFSETQ. CDR3 nucleotide sequence: TGCGCCAGCAGCGCGACAGGTCCCCCCTACGAGCAGTACTTC. Protein: CASSATGPPYEQYF.

This rearrangement joins TRBV6-5 to TRBJ2-7, with D tentatively TRBD1 or TRBD2 (5 bases each). V dropped 5 bases and J dropped 3 bases, with 17 bases sitting between them. Per germline, CDR1 MNHEY and CDR2 SVGAGI. The CDR3 is made up of 15 amino acids. CDR3 residues: CASSPYRGPSYEQYF. CDR3 sequence (DNA): TGTGCCAGCAGTCCCTACCGGGGACCGAGCTACGAGCAGTACTTC.

This clonotype was found a few times. The chain has TRBV20-1 and TRBJ2-5; D is ambiguous. The CDR3 runs 13 residues. V was pared by 3 bases and J by 5 bases, with 13 bases between. CDR1 DFQATT and CDR2 SNEGSKA come from the germline V gene (reference sequence). The CDR3 loop reads CSASLVSSETQYF. The DNA of the CDR3 is TGCAGTGCTAGCCTAGTTTCCTCGGAGACCCAGTACTTC.

This clonotype was counted only a few times. The rearrangement links TRBV2 to TRBJ2-6; no definite D call. V lost 7 bases to trimming and J lost 1 base, with 5 bases between them. Germline V gives CDR1 SNHLY, CDR2 FYNNEI. CDR3 length: 13 residues. Here the CDR3 DNA reads TGTGCCAGCATGGGTTCTGGGGCCAACGTCCTGACTTTC. Its protein product is CASMGSGANVLTF.

As DNA, the CDR3 is TGTGCCAGCCTTTCCGTCCTAGAGCAAACACATGAGCAGTTCTTC. This encodes CASLSVLEQTHEQFF. This rearrangement joins TRBV6-1 to TRBJ2-1; D call uncertain. V lost 8 bases to trimming and J lost 8 bases, with 22 bases between them. The germline V gene has CDR1 MNHNS and CDR2 SASEGT. This CDR3 has 15 amino acids.

A few counts support this clonotype. The chain recombines TRBV7-2 with TRBJ2-2; a weak D match, TRBD1 (5 bases). The V end lost 4 bases, the J end lost 1 base, and 7 bases lay between the germline ends. The CDR3 has 14 amino acids. CDR1 and CDR2 from the germline V gene are SGHTA and FQGNSA. The CDR3 region is CASSSGQNTGELFF. The CDR3 DNA follows: TGTGCCAGCAGCTCTGGACAGAACACCGGGGAGCTGTTTTTT.

V and J are TRBV7-2 and TRBJ2-7, with TRBD2 as a possible D gene (5 bases). CDR3 size: 14 residues. Germline V gene data show CDR1 as SGHTA and CDR2 as FQGNSA. Trimming took 5 bases from V and 0 from J, leaving 11 bases between them. This CDR3 is CASSQRESSYEQYF. In DNA form, the CDR3 reads TGTGCCAGCAGCCAGAGGGAGTCCTCCTACGAGCAGTACTTC.

Points on this clonotype: A read error may account for a junction end that differs from germline. This sequence joins TRBV29-1 and TRBJ1-2; TRBD1 matches at 8 bases. CDR3 length: 14 residues. Germline V gives CDR1 SQVTM, CDR2 ANQGSEA. CDR3 amino acids: CSVQDRETNHGYTF. The CDR3 bases are TGCAGCGTTCAGGACAGGGAGACTAACCATGGCTACACCTTC.

This clonotype was seen a few times. The V gene is TRBV11-2, the J gene TRBJ2-3, with TRBD2 identical over 8 bases. The CDR3 runs to 14 residues. The J segment lost 14 bases and the V segment lost 1 base, leaving 11 bases of the junction unmatched. CDR1 and CDR2 from the germline V gene are SGHAT and FQNNGV. The CDR3 region has the DNA TGTGCCAGCAGCTTAGGTGCCGGGAGGGGATACGCGTATTTT. Protein product: CASSLGAGRGYAYF. Full variable domain (remainder filled in from reference TRBV11-2 and TRBJ2-3): EAGVAQSPRYKIIEKRQSVAFWCNPISGHATLYWYQQILGQGPKLLIQFQNNGVVDDSQLPKDRFSAERLKGVDSTLKIQPAKLEDSAVYLCASSLGAGRGYAYFGPGTRLTVL.

This clonotype was picked up a small number of times. The chain joins TRBV5-6 to TRBJ2-5, with TRBD1 matching 9 bases. The DNA matches TRBJ2-7 better at its end, which makes the J call doubtful. CDR1 and CDR2 from the germline V gene are SGHDT and YYEEEE. This CDR3 is 13 amino acids long. CDR3 DNA sequence: TGTGCCAGCAACCGACAGGGGGGAAACGAGCAGTACTTC. It specifies CASNRQGGNEQYF.

This clonotype came up a few times. The chain recombines TRBV10-3 with TRBJ2-5, with 10 bases fitting TRBD1. There are 14 residues in the CDR3. The J segment lost 5 bases and the V segment lost 8 bases, leaving 8 bases of the junction unmatched. CDR1 is ENHRY and CDR2 is SYGVKD in the germline V gene. CDR3 in amino acids: CAIGSTGGYETQYF. For the CDR3, the DNA is TGTGCCATCGGCTCGACAGGGGGCTACGAGACCCAGTACTTC.

The chain uses TRBV6-1 and TRBJ2-1; TRBD1 might be the D (5 bases). Trimming shortened V by 6 bases and J by 2 bases, and 20 bases separated the two germline ends. CDR1 MNHNS and CDR2 SASEGT come from the germline V gene. This CDR3 contains 17 residues. CDR3: CASRARGLVGAYNEQFF. The CDR3 DNA reads TGTGCCAGCAGGGCTAGGGGTTTAGTAGGGGCCTACAATGAGCAGTTCTTC.

The chain has TRBV20-1 and TRBJ2-1; D not certain. This CDR3 spans 11 amino acids. Germline CDR1 is DFQATT and CDR2 is SNEGSKA (reference sequence). V was pared by 1 base and J by 9 bases, with 7 bases between. The CDR3: CSARVLGEQFF. CDR3 DNA sequence: TGCAGTGCTAGAGTGCTGGGTGAGCAGTTCTTC.

This clonotype occurred a few times. The CDR3 loop is CASSYWADEGEQYF. CDR3 nucleotides: TGTGCCAGCAGTTACTGGGCCGACGAGGGCGAGCAGTACTTC. The chain recombines TRBV6-5 with TRBJ2-7; D may be TRBD2 (5 bases). Germline CDR1 MNHEY, CDR2 SVGAGI. This CDR3 spans 14 amino acids. The ends were cut back, 1 base at V and 6 bases at J, with 13 bases in the middle.

The sample holds a few counts of this clonotype. V usage is TRBV6-4 and J usage is TRBJ2-1; TRBD2 matches at 8 bases. This CDR3 is 15 amino acids long. V lost 3 bases, J lost 5 bases, and 6 bases stayed unmatched. The germline V gene encodes CDR1 MRHNA and CDR2 SNTAGT. CDR3 DNA: TGTGCCAGCAGTGAAGCGCGCGGGAGGAACAATGAGCAGTTCTTC. It translates to CASSEARGRNNEQFF.

This chain links TRBV29-1 with TRBJ2-7, with 7 bases identical to TRBD2. This CDR3 has 12 residues. CDR1 is SQVTM and CDR2 is ANQGSEA in the germline V gene. J lost 7 bases, V lost 7 bases, and 10 bases had no gene match. CDR3 in DNA: TGCAGCGGGGGACTATCGTTCTATGAGCAGTACTTC. Translating gives CSGGLSFYEQYF.

This clonotype was seen once. This chain connects TRBV9 to TRBJ1-1, with D unresolved. Germline CDR1 SGDLS, CDR2 YYNGEE. This CDR3 is 13 amino acids long. V was cut by 0 bases and J by 8 bases, with 11 bases left in between. For the CDR3, the DNA is TGTGCCAGCAGCGTAGGGGTGGCCGCGGAAGCTTTCTTT. Translation: CASSVGVAAEAFF.

The rearrangement uses TRBV6-5 and TRBJ2-7; 7 nucleotides match TRBD1. Losses at the gene ends were 0 bases for V and 3 bases for J; bases not matched to a gene: 11. CDR1 is MNHEY and CDR2 is SVGAGI in the germline V gene. This CDR3 has 17 amino acids. For the CDR3, the DNA is TGTGCCAGCAGTTACTCCGGGACAGCCTCTAAATTCTACGAGCAGTACTTC. Protein sequence: CASSYSGTASKFYEQYF.